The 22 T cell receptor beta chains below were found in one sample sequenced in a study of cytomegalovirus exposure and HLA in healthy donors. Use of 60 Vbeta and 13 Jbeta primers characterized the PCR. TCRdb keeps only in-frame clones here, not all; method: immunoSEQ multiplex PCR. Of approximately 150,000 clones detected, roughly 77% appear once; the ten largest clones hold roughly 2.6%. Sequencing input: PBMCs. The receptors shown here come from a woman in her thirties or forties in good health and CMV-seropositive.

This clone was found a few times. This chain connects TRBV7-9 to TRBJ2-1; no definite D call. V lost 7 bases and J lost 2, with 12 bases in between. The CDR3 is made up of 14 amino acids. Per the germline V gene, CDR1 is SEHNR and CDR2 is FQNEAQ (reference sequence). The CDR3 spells CASTPRETYNEQFF. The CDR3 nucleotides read TGTGCCAGCACCCCCCGAGAGACCTACAATGAGCAGTTCTTC.

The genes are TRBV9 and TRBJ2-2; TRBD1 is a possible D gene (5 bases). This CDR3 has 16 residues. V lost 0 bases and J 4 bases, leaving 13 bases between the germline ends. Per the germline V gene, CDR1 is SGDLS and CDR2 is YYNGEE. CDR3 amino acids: CASSVEGQAVTGELFF. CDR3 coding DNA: TGTGCCAGCAGCGTAGAGGGGCAGGCGGTCACCGGGGAGCTGTTTTTT.

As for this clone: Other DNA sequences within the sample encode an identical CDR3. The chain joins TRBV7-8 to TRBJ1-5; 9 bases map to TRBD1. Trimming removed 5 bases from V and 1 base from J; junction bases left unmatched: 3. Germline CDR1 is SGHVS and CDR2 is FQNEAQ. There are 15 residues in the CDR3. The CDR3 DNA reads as TGTGCCAGCAGCCAGACAGGGGGGAGCAATCAGCCCCAGCATTTT. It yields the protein CASSQTGGSNQPQHF.

CDR3 nucleotide sequence: TGTGCCAGCAGTTACTCAGGCAGGCACTCTGGAAACACCATATATTTT. This encodes CASSYSGRHSGNTIYF. This rearrangement joins TRBV6-5 to TRBJ1-3; D gene unclear. CDR1 and CDR2 (germline): MNHEY, SVGAGI. The CDR3 spans 16 residues. V lost 0 bases, J lost 0 bases, and 9 bases lay in between.

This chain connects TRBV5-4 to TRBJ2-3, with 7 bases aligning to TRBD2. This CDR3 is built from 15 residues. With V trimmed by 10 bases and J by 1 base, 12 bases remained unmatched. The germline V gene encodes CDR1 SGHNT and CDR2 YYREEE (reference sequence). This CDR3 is CAGHSLGGGTDTQYF. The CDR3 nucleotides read TGTGCCGGCCATTCATTGGGGGGGGGCACAGATACGCAGTATTTT.

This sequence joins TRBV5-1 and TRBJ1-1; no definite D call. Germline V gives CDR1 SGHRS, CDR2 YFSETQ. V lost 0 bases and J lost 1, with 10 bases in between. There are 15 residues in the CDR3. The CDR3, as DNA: TGCGCCAGCAGCTTGGCCGAGGGAACGAACACTGAAGCTTTCTTT. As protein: CASSLAEGTNTEAFF. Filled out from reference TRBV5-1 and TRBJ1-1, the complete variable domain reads KAGVTQTPRYLIKTRGQQVTLSCSPISGHRSVSWYQQTPGQGLQFLFEYFSETQRNKGNFPGRFSGRQFSNSRSEMNVSTLELGDSALYLCASSLAEGTNTEAFFGQGTRLTVV.

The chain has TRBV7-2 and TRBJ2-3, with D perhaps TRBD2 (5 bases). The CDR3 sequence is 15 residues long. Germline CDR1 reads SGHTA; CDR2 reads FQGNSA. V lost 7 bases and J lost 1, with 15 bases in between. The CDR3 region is CASTSYPEGTDTQYF. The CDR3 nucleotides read TGTGCCAGCACCTCGTATCCGGAGGGCACAGATACGCAGTATTTT.

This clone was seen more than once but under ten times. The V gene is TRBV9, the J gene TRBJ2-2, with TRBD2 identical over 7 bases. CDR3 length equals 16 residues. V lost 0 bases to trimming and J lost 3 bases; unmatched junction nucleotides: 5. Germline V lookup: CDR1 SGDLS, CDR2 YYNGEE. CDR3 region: CASSVGAGVYTGELFF. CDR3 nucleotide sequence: TGTGCCAGCAGCGTAGGTGCGGGAGTGTACACCGGGGAGCTGTTTTTT.

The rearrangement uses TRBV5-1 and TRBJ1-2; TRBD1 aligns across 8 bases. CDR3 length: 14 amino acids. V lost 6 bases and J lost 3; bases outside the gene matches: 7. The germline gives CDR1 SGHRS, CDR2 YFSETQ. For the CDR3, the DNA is TGCGCCAGCAAAGCAGGGGGCGCAGACTATGGCTACACCTTC. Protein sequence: CASKAGGADYGYTF.

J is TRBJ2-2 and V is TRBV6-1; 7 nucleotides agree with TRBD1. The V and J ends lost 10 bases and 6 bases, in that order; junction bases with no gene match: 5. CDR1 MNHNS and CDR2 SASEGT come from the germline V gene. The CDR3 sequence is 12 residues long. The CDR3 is CATNQGAGELFF. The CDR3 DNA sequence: TGTGCCACCAATCAGGGGGCCGGGGAGCTGTTTTTT.

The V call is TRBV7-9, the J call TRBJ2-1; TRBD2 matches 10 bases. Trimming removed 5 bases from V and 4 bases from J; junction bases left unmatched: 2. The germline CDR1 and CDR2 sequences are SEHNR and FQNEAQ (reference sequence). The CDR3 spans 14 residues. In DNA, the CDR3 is TGTGCCAGCAGCCTGACTAGCGGGTACAATGAGCAGTTCTTC. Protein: CASSLTSGYNEQFF. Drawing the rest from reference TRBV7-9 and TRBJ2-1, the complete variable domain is DTGVSQNPRHKITKRGQNVTFRCDPISEHNRLYWYRQTLGQGPEFLTYFQNEAQLEKSRLLSDRFSAERPKGSFSTLEIQRTEQGDSAMYLCASSLTSGYNEQFFGPGTRLTVL.

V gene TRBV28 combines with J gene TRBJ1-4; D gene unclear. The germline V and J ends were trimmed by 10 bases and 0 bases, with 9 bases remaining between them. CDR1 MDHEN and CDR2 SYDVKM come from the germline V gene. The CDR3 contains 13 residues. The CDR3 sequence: CATSSATNEKLFF. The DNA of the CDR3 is TGTGCCACTTCGTCTGCAACTAATGAAAAACTGTTTTTT.

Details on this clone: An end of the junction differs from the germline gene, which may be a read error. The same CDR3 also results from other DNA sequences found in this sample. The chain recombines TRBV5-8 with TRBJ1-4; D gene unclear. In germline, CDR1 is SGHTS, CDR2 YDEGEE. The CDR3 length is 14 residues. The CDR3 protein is CASSLSFGNEKLFF. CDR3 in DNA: TGTGCCAGCAGCTTGAGCTTCGGGAACGAAAAGCTGTTTTTT.

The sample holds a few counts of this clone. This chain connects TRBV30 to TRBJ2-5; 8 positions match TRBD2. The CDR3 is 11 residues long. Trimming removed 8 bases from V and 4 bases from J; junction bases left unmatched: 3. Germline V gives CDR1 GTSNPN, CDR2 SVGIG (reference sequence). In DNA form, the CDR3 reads TGTGCCCAGAGCGGGGGAGAGACCCAGTACTTC. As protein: CAQSGGETQYF.

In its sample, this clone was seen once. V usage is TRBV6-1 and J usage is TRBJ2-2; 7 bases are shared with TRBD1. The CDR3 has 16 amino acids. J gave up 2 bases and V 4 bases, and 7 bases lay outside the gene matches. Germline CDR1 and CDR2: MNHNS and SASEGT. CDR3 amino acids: CASSAQTGSNTGELFF. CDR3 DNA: TGTGCCAGCAGTGCCCAGACAGGGAGTAACACCGGGGAGCTGTTTTTT.

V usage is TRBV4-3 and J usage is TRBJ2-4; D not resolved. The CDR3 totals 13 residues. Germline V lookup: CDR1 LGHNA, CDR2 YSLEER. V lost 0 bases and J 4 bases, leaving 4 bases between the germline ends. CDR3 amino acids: CASSQEQKNIQYF. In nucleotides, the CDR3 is TGCGCCAGCAGCCAAGAACAGAAAAACATTCAGTACTTC.

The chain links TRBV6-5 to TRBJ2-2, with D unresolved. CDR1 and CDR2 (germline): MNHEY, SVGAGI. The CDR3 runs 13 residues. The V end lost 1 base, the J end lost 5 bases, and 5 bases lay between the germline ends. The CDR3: CASSYYGTGELFF. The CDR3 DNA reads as TGTGCCAGCAGTTACTACGGGACCGGGGAGCTGTTTTTT.

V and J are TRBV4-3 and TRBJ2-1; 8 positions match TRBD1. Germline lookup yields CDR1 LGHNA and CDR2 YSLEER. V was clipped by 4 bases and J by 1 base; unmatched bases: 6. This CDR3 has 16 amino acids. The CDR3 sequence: CASSRDRRGSYNEQFF. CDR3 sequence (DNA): TGCGCCAGCAGCCGGGACAGGAGGGGGTCCTACAATGAGCAGTTCTTC.

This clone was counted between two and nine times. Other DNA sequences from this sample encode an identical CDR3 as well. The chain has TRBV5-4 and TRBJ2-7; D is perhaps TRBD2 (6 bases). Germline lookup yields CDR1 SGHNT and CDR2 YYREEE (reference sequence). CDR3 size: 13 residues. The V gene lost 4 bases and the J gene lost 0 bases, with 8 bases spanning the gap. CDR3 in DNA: TGTGCCAGCAGCCCGGACTACTCCTACGAGCAGTACTTC. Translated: CASSPDYSYEQYF. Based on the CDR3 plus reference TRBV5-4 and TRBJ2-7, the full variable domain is ETGVTQSPTHLIKTRGQQVTLRCSSQSGHNTVSWYQQALGQGPQFIFQYYREEENGRGNFPPRFSGLQFPNYSSELNVNALELDDSALYLCASSPDYSYEQYFGPGTRLTVT.

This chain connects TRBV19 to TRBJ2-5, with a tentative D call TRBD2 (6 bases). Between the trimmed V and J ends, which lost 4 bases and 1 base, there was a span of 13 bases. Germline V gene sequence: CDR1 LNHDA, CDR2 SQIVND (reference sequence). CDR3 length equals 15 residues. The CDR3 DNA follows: TGTGCCAGTAGTACCCGGGGGTCGTTCCAAGAGACCCAGTACTTC. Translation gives CASSTRGSFQETQYF. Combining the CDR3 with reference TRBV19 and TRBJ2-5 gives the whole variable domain DGGITQSPKYLFRKEGQNVTLSCEQNLNHDAMYWYRQDPGQGLRLIYYSQIVNDFQKGDIAEGYSVSREKKESFPLTVTSAQKNPTAFYLCASSTRGSFQETQYFGPGTRLLVL.

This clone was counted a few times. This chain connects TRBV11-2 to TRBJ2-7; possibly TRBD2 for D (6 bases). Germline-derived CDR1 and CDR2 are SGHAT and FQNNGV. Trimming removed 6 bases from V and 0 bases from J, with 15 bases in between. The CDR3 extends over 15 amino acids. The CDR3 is CASSTGRDFSYEQYF. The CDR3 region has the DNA TGTGCCAGCAGTACTGGACGGGACTTCTCCTACGAGCAGTACTTC.

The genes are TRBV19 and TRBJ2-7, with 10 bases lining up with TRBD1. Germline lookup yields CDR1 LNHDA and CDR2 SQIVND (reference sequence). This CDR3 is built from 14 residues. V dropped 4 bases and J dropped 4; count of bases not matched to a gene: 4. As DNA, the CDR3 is TGTGCCAGTAGTACAGGACAGGGGGGATACGAGCAGTACTTC. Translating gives CASSTGQGGYEQYF.